This TCR beta chain derives from a study of blood T cell repertoires in COVID-19. The overall study: T cells, B-cell-depleted T cells, or PBMCs supplied cDNA or gDNA.

This table comes from immunoSEQ multiplex PCR, and its TCRdb copy is limited to in-frame clones, with some not included. There are around 120,000 clones in the sample; around 85% occur only once, and around 20% lies in the top ten. This TCR derives from a man between 65 and 85 years old with active or convalescent COVID-19. The sequenced sample consisted of peripheral blood.

CDR3 in amino acids: CASSSTGFGPTSNYGYTF. As DNA, the CDR3 is TGTGCCAGCAGCTCGACAGGGTTTGGTCCTACCTCTAACTATGGCTACACCTTC. The chain links TRBV28 to TRBJ1-2; 7 bases are shared with TRBD1. Germline V lookup: CDR1 MDHEN, CDR2 SYDVKM. The CDR3 has 18 amino acids. J lost 0 bases, V lost 6 bases, and 16 bases had no gene match.